This T cell receptor beta chain was found in a study of T cells in Graves' hyperthyroidism and ophthalmopathy. Study background: Peripheral blood samples were taken at initial diagnosis, prior to any treatment.

There were TCR beta CDR3 regions amplified from RNA transcripts. The primer set for the first-round RT-PCR of the TCR CDR3 was HTBI. TCRdb called the multiplex PCR reads again in MiXCR, with one record for every CDR3 protein. The sample shows about 640,000 distinct CDR3 sequences, about 14% of them seen only once. Inclusion characteristics of ophthalmopathy patients comprised a Clinical Activity Score of at least 3, a NOSPECS grade of at least 4, and duration under 3 months. It was uncontrolled infection, other autoimmune disease, pregnancy or lactation that excluded patients. This clonotype appeared many times. Germline V gene lookup returns CDR1 MDHEN and CDR2 SYDVKM. This CDR3 has 15 amino acids. Trimming cost V 4 bases and J 9 bases; bases outside gene matches: 10.

This TCR was sampled from a woman aged 50 to 60 with Graves' ophthalmopathy. The sequenced material came from blood. This sequence joins TRBV28 and TRBJ2-1; TRBD2 matches at 9 bases. CDR3 protein: CASSSGTSFVSEQFF. In DNA form, the CDR3 reads TGTGCCAGCAGTTCCGGGACTAGCTTTGTTAGTGAGCAGTTCTTC. Full variable domain (outside the CDR3, taken from reference TRBV28 and TRBJ2-1): DVKVTQSSRYLVKRTGEKVFLECVQDMDHENMFWYRQDPGLGLRLIYFSYDVKMKEKGDIPEGYSVSREKKERFSLILESASTNQTSMYLCASSSGTSFVSEQFFGPGTRLTVL.